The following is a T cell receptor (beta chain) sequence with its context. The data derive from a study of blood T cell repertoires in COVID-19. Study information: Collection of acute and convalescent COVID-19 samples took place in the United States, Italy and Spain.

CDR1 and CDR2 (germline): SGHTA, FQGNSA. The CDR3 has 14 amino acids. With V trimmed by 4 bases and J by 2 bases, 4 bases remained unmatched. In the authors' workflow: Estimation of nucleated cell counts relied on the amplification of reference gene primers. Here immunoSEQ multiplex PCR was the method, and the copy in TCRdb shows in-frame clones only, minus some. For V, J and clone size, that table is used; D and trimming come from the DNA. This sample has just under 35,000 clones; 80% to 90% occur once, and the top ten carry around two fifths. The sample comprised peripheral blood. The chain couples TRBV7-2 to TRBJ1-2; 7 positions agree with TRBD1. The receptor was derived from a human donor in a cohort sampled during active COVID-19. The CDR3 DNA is TGTGCCAGCAGCTCGCAACAGGGGAACTATGGCTACACCTTC. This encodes CASSSQQGNYGYTF.